This T cell receptor (beta chain) appears in the sequencing data of a study of T cell changes during pregnancy in multiple sclerosis. Method: immunoSEQ multiplex PCR; TCRdb's copy keeps in-frame clones and lacks some. The data show 84,000 or so clones, over 90% seen once. Germline CDR1 reads SGHDT; CDR2 reads YYEEEE. This CDR3 region has 17 residues. V gave up 2 bases and J gave up 7 bases; unmatched junction bases: 15. The TCR comes from a female donor with multiple sclerosis, enrolled in a pregnancy study. The specimen was peripheral blood, collected in the third trimester of pregnancy. The chain couples TRBV5-6 to TRBJ1-2; the match to TRBD1 covers 9 bases. CDR3 nucleotides: TGTGCCAGCAGCTTACCTTGGACAGGGGATTCGGGTTCTGGCTACACCTTC. It yields the protein CASSLPWTGDSGSGYTF.